The source of this TCR beta chain is a study of T cell responses to AZD1222 COVID-19 vaccine. At the level of the study: Both about-4-week and about-12-week second-dose recipients were combined.

Profiled with immunoSEQ multiplex PCR; TCRdb holds only in-frame clones, not every one. Here the sample spans 90,000 to 120,000 clones, roughly 90% being singletons. The clonotype originates from an adult in good health. This material consisted of peripheral blood, taken on day 0 of AZD1222 vaccination.

DNA of the CDR3: TGTGCCAGCAGCTTCCCGGCTGCCCAGCAGTTCTTC. It encodes CASSFPAAQQFF. The gene calls are TRBV7-2 and TRBJ2-1; D call uncertain. This CDR3 is built from 12 residues. CDR1 SGHTA and CDR2 FQGNSA come from the germline V gene. The V end lost 3 bases, the J end lost 11 bases, and 11 bases lay between the germline ends.